One and the same sample provided the 6 T cell receptor beta chains below, sequenced in a study of T-cell reconstitution after alpha-beta-depleted transplantation in children. The library targeted TCRbeta and was prepared with unique molecular identifiers. TCRdb ran MiXCR on the PCR reads and lists one entry per CDR3 protein. The sample records some 550,000 distinct CDR3 sequences, approximately 20% being singletons. The starting material was PBMCs from the stem cell graft donor, obtained from the stem cell graft. The receptors derive from a human donor who donated a stem cell graft to a child with acute lymphoblastic leukemia.

This clonotype was counted only a few times. V and J are TRBV12-3 or TRBV12-4 and TRBJ2-1; 12 bases map to TRBD2. Germline trimming cut 5 bases from V and 8 bases from J; bases unmatched to any gene: 10. The CDR3 contains 16 residues. CDR3 sequence reads: CASSPRLAGGPDEQFF. The CDR3 coding sequence is TGTGCCAGCAGTCCCCGGCTAGCGGGAGGGCCGGATGAGCAGTTCTTC.

The chain has TRBV29-1 and TRBJ2-5, with D uncertain. The CDR3 covers 12 residues. The germline CDR1 and CDR2 sequences are SQVTM and ANQGSEA. V lost 6 bases and J 1 base, leaving 9 bases between the germline ends. CDR3 nucleotides: TGCAGCGTAAGGGATTTCCAAGAGACCCAGTACTTC. It specifies CSVRDFQETQYF.

J is TRBJ2-3 and V is TRBV24-1; D is perhaps TRBD2 (5 bases). The V end was cut by 3 bases, the J end by 5 bases, with 14 bases between. Germline V gene data show CDR1 as KGHDR and CDR2 as SFDVKD. The CDR3 has 15 residues. DNA of the CDR3: TGTGCCACCAGTGATAACGGGGTCTCCGGAGATACGCAGTATTTT. This sequence encodes CATSDNGVSGDTQYF.

The gene calls are TRBV7-9 and TRBJ2-5; D remains unclear. Germline V gives CDR1 SEHNR, CDR2 FQNEAQ (reference sequence). V was shortened by 1 base and J by 0 bases, with 15 bases between the two germline ends. The CDR3 is made up of 17 amino acids. CDR3 amino acids: CASSLGAQASYQETQYF. Here the CDR3 DNA reads TGTGCCAGCAGCTTAGGGGCCCAGGCGTCGTACCAAGAGACCCAGTACTTC. The full variable domain, its missing parts supplied by reference TRBV7-9 and TRBJ2-5, is DTGVSQNPRHKITKRGQNVTFRCDPISEHNRLYWYRQTLGQGPEFLTYFQNEAQLEKSRLLSDRFSAERPKGSFSTLEIQRTEQGDSAMYLCASSLGAQASYQETQYFGPGTRLLVL.

The gene calls are TRBV30 and TRBJ2-3, with 7 bases that match TRBD1. Germline V CDR1 and CDR2: GTSNPN, SVGIG (reference sequence). There are 15 residues in the CDR3. V trimming: 3 bases; J trimming: 1 base; junction bases outside the gene matches: 7. The CDR3 nucleotides are TGTGCCTGGAGAGAACAGGGGCGACGCACAGATACGCAGTATTTT. Protein product: CAWREQGRRTDTQYF.

This chain's CDR3 is CASSQSPTGAQPQHF. DNA for the CDR3: TGTGCCAGCAGCCAGAGCCCGACAGGGGCTCAGCCCCAGCATTTT. This chain links TRBV12-3 or TRBV12-4 with TRBJ1-5, with 8 bases lining up with TRBD1. V gave up 6 bases and J gave up 6 bases; unmatched junction bases: 10. The CDR3 contains 15 residues.